Presented here are 20 T cell receptor beta chains from one specimen sequenced in a study of response to subunit inactivated influenza vaccine. TCRdb used MiXCR to reprocess the RT-PCR reads, holding one entry per CDR3 protein. The sample records more than 550,000 distinct CDR3 sequences, over 9.5% being singletons. Specimen: PBMCs from blood, collected on the day of vaccination. The receptors were sampled from a middle-aged man who received an inactivated influenza vaccine.

This clonotype has ten or more counts. The chain couples TRBV28 to TRBJ2-3; 7 nucleotides agree with TRBD2. V lost 3 bases, J lost 1 base, and 1 base stayed unmatched. The CDR3 is 14 amino acids. CDR1 is MDHEN and CDR2 is SYDVKM in the germline V gene. In nucleotides, the CDR3 is TGTGCCAGCAGTTTTCTAGCGGGCACAGATACGCAGTATTTT. Encoded protein: CASSFLAGTDTQYF. The entire variable domain, with the rest obtained from reference TRBV28 and TRBJ2-3, is as follows: DVKVTQSSRYLVKRTGEKVFLECVQDMDHENMFWYRQDPGLGLRLIYFSYDVKMKEKGDIPEGYSVSREKKERFSLILESASTNQTSMYLCASSFLAGTDTQYFGPGTRLTVL.

The chain recombines TRBV6-2 or TRBV6-3 with TRBJ2-7, with D perhaps TRBD1 or TRBD2 (6 bases each). Per the germline V gene, CDR1 is MNHEY and CDR2 is SVGEGT. V was pared by 2 bases and J by 6 bases, with 23 bases between. The CDR3 is 17 amino acids. The CDR3, as DNA: TGTGCCAGCAGTTACACGCGACAGGTCAGGGGACTTACCGAGCAGTACTTC. This encodes CASSYTRQVRGLTEQYF.

This clonotype has a handful of counts. CDR3 DNA sequence: TGTGCCAGCAGCCAAGGGACAAGGGGCGCAGAGACCCAGTACTTC. Its protein is CASSQGTRGAETQYF. The chain couples TRBV4-2 to TRBJ2-5; a possible D gene is TRBD1 (5 bases). CDR1 LGHNA and CDR2 YNFKEQ come from the germline V gene. V was pared by 1 base and J by 4 bases, with 13 bases between. The CDR3 totals 15 residues.

This clonotype was detected many times. V is TRBV10-3 and J is TRBJ2-6; TRBD1 matches at 7 bases. CDR3 length: 15 amino acids. Looked up from germline, CDR1 is ENHRY and CDR2 is SYGVKD. V lost 5 bases to trimming and J lost 1 base; unmatched junction nucleotides: 2. This CDR3 reads CAISYRGSGANVLTF. The CDR3 DNA reads TGTGCCATCAGTTACAGGGGATCTGGGGCCAACGTCCTGACTTTC.

V is TRBV10-3 and J is TRBJ2-2; D is possibly TRBD1 (5 bases). Germline CDR1 ENHRY, CDR2 SYGVKD. The CDR3 is made up of 14 amino acids. Trimming shortened V by 3 bases and J by 0 bases, and 5 bases separated the two germline ends. This chain's CDR3 is CAISDRANTGELFF. In nucleotides, the CDR3 is TGTGCCATCAGTGACAGGGCGAACACCGGGGAGCTGTTTTTT.

The chain has TRBV5-6 and TRBJ2-5; D gene ambiguous. The V gene lost 4 bases and the J gene lost 0 bases, with 10 bases spanning the gap. The germline V gene has CDR1 SGHDT and CDR2 YYEEEE. The CDR3 covers 14 residues. The CDR3 bases are TGTGCCAGCAGCAACCTAGGAAACCAAGAGACCCAGTACTTC. It translates to CASSNLGNQETQYF. Drawing the rest from reference TRBV5-6 and TRBJ2-5, the complete variable domain is DAGVTQSPTHLIKTRGQQVTLRCSPKSGHDTVSWYQQALGQGPQFIFQYYEEEERQRGNFPDRFSGHQFPNYSSELNVNALLLGDSALYLCASSNLGNQETQYFGPGTRLLVL.

The chain combines TRBV13 with TRBJ2-7; perhaps TRBD2 as D (6 bases). CDR1 PRHDT and CDR2 FYEKMQ come from the germline V gene (reference sequence). The CDR3 consists of 15 residues. The germline V and J ends were trimmed by 5 bases and 2 bases, with 16 bases remaining between them. As DNA, the CDR3 is TGTGCCAGCAGCCCTGGGGGGTGGCGTGCCTACGAGCAGTACTTC. It encodes CASSPGGWRAYEQYF.

Comment on this clonotype: This may be a read error, as it is one base from a much larger clone. V and J are TRBV28 and TRBJ1-2; D unclear. V was pared by 4 bases and J by 3 bases, with 15 bases between. This CDR3 comprises 15 residues. The germline CDR1 and CDR2 sequences are MDHEN and SYDVKM. This CDR3 is CASSSLDGDYYGYTF. The CDR3 nucleotides read TGTGCCAGCAGTTCCCTGGACGGTGACTACTATGGCTACACCTTC.

This clonotype was counted only a few times. V is TRBV20-1 and J is TRBJ2-3, with TRBD2 as a possible D gene (6 bases). CDR3 size: 14 residues. The V end lost 0 bases, the J end lost 1 base, and 8 bases lay between the germline ends. Per the germline V gene, CDR1 is DFQATT and CDR2 is SNEGSKA (reference sequence). CDR3 sequence reads: CSARDTGGTDTQYF. CDR3 coding DNA: TGCAGTGCTAGAGACACGGGAGGCACAGATACGCAGTATTTT.

This clonotype was detected only a few times. The chain couples TRBV4-2 to TRBJ2-7; D unclear. CDR1 LGHNA and CDR2 YNFKEQ come from the germline V gene. V was pared by 0 bases and J by 3 bases, with 9 bases between. This CDR3 spans 14 amino acids. The CDR3 DNA reads as TGTGCCAGCAGCCAAGAAGACAAGTACTACGAGCAGTACTTC. It codes for CASSQEDKYYEQYF.

This clonotype has a count of ten or more. The DNA of the CDR3 is TGTGCCAGCAGTATGGGAGCTAATGGAGAGACCCAGTACTTC. Its translation: CASSMGANGETQYF. The chain is built from TRBV12-3 or TRBV12-4 and TRBJ2-5; weak D call: TRBD2 (5 bases). Deletions cut 5 bases from V and 4 bases from J, with 14 bases between. CDR3 length equals 14 residues.

This clonotype showed up just a few times. The genes are TRBV7-2 and TRBJ2-1, with 13 bases that match TRBD2. V shed 5 bases, J shed 8 bases, and the junction held 9 bases outside the gene matches. Germline CDR1 reads SGHTA; CDR2 reads FQGNSA. This CDR3 spans 16 amino acids. CDR3 loop: CASSGTSGGANYEQFF. The DNA for the CDR3 is TGTGCCAGCAGCGGAACTAGCGGGGGGGCAAATTATGAGCAGTTCTTC.

This clonotype has a count of ten or more. V and J are TRBV15 and TRBJ1-2; TRBD1 might be the D (5 bases). Trimming shortened V by 5 bases and J by 3 bases, and 7 bases separated the two germline ends. In germline, CDR1 is LNHNV, CDR2 YYDKDF (reference sequence). CDR3 size: 12 residues. The CDR3 coding sequence is TGTGCCACCAGCTGGGGGGACTATGGCTACACCTTC. Translated: CATSWGDYGYTF.

V is TRBV20-1 and J is TRBJ2-3; 10 positions match TRBD2. V gave up 6 bases and J gave up 2 bases; unmatched junction bases: 8. This CDR3 is built from 15 residues. CDR1 is DFQATT and CDR2 is SNEGSKA in the germline V gene (reference sequence). The CDR3 spells CSASGTSVVTDTQYF. The CDR3 nucleotides are TGCAGTGCGTCCGGGACTAGCGTAGTCACAGATACGCAGTATTTT.

This clonotype has at least ten counts. The chain uses TRBV27 and TRBJ1-6, with D possibly TRBD1 on 5 matching bases. Germline-derived CDR1 and CDR2 are MNHEY and SMNVEV (reference sequence). The V gene lost 5 bases and the J gene lost 10 bases, with 18 bases spanning the gap. The CDR3 runs to 15 residues. CDR3 loop: CASSQTDSLRSPLHF. The CDR3 DNA is TGTGCCAGCAGTCAAACCGACAGTCTTAGGTCACCCCTCCACTTT.

This clonotype showed up many times. The rearrangement uses TRBV12-3 or TRBV12-4 and TRBJ2-1, with no clear D. V was shortened by 1 base and J by 8 bases, with 3 bases between the two germline ends. This CDR3 is 11 amino acids long. CDR3 nucleotides: TGTGCCAGCAGTTTAGTGGATGAGCAGTTCTTC. Its translation is CASSLVDEQFF.

Many counts were recorded for this clonotype. This CDR3 is CASSVDTSGQGQFF. For the CDR3, the DNA is TGTGCCAGCAGCGTAGATACTAGCGGACAAGGGCAGTTCTTC. J is TRBJ2-1 and V is TRBV9; 8 nucleotides agree with TRBD2. The germline CDR1 and CDR2 sequences are SGDLS and YYNGEE. This CDR3 contains 14 residues. The ends lost 0 bases at V and 12 bases at J; junction bases unmatched: 8. Full variable domain (missing parts from reference TRBV9 and TRBJ2-1): DSGVTQTPKHLITATGQRVTLRCSPRSGDLSVYWYQQSLDQGLQFLIQYYNGEERAKGNILERFSAQQFPDLHSELNLSSLELGDSALYFCASSVDTSGQGQFFGPGTRLTVL.

V gene TRBV4-3 combines with J gene TRBJ2-1; D perhaps matches TRBD2 (6 bases). Germline lookup yields CDR1 LGHNA and CDR2 YSLEER. The germline V and J ends were trimmed by 0 bases and 6 bases, with 15 bases remaining between them. The CDR3 runs to 16 residues. The CDR3 loop is CASSQDRAGSRNEQFF. The CDR3 coding sequence is TGCGCCAGCAGCCAAGATCGGGCCGGGAGTCGCAATGAGCAGTTCTTC.

This rearrangement joins TRBV25-1 to TRBJ1-6; TRBD1 matches 7 bases. The CDR3 extends over 14 amino acids. V shed 4 bases, J shed 8 bases, and the junction held 5 bases outside the gene matches. CDR1 and CDR2 (germline): MGHDK, SYGVNS. In DNA, the CDR3 is TGTGCCAGCAGTGGCGACAGGGAACATTCACCCCTCCACTTT. This gives the protein CASSGDREHSPLHF.

The rearrangement uses TRBV5-1 and TRBJ2-1, with TRBD2 identical over 7 bases. V trimming: 5 bases; J trimming: 2 bases; junction bases outside the gene matches: 7. Germline loops: CDR1 SGHRS, CDR2 YFSETQ. CDR3 size: 15 residues. The CDR3 DNA reads as TGCGCCAGCAGTGGTAGCGGGTCGACCTACAATGAGCAGTTCTTC. Translated, it gives CASSGSGSTYNEQFF.